This T cell receptor (beta chain) was identified in a study of CD8 T cells in ankylosing spondylitis. Study-level findings and limits: Some motif variants were previously reported in reactive arthritis synovial fluid and blood. CD8+ by phenotype, disease-linked clones were relatively rare in peripheral blood. Eight or nine highly homologous variants formed a TCR beta motif that appeared characteristic of ankylosing spondylitis blood. Reportedly, matched ankylosing spondylitis synovial fluid was significantly enriched for disease-linked clones.

TCR beta libraries were made by quantitative 5'-RACE with molecular barcodes. Each CDR3 protein is one row after TCRdb ran MiXCR on the 5' RACE reads. The repertoire holds 200,000 to 250,000 distinct CDR3 sequences, with about 18% as singletons. Germline-derived CDR1 and CDR2 are MDHEN and SYDVKM. The CDR3 runs to 12 residues. V shed 5 bases and J 13 bases; nucleotides not matched to a gene: 8. As to this clonotype: Its antigen remains unidentified.

Sequencing was performed on blood, either unsorted or a sorted T cell fraction (not recorded which). The rearrangement uses TRBV28 and TRBJ1-5; 7 nucleotides agree with TRBD1. This clonotype was obtained from a male donor with ankylosing spondylitis. For the CDR3, the DNA is TGTGCCAGCAGTCGGGACAGCCTTTCTCAGCATTTT. The encoded protein is CASSRDSLSQHF.